This is a list of T cell receptor beta chains from one sample in a study of shared clonotypes between healthy human individuals. Here immunoSEQ multiplex PCR was the method, and the copy in TCRdb shows in-frame clones only, minus some. The table includes approximately 600,000 clones, around 96% detected once. Source material: naive CD8+ T cells sorted from blood. The receptors originated from a woman in her 30s in good health. The CDR3 runs from the conserved cysteine through the conserved F or W.

J gene,V gene,CDR3 protein
.,TRBV29-1,CSATQGTVYEQYF
TRBJ1-1,TRBV28,CASSPNTEAFF
TRBJ2-3,TRBV7-9,CASSSNPGLAGGTDTQYF
TRBJ2-1,TRBV7-9,CASSSIAGAGKNEQFF
TRBJ2-7,TRBV5-6,CASSFGPFLAEQYF
TRBJ2-7,TRBV11-2,CASSWDRDYEQYF
TRBJ2-7,TRBV5-1,CASSLVGAGGAYEQYF
TRBJ1-1,TRBV11-2,CASSYGRDTEAFF
TRBJ2-7,TRBV27,CASSLSGAYEQYF
TRBJ2-1,TRBV5-1,CASSLRATQMYNEQFF
TRBJ1-6,TRBV20-1,CSGSPLHF
TRBJ2-5,TRBV28,CASLTGTGGETQYF